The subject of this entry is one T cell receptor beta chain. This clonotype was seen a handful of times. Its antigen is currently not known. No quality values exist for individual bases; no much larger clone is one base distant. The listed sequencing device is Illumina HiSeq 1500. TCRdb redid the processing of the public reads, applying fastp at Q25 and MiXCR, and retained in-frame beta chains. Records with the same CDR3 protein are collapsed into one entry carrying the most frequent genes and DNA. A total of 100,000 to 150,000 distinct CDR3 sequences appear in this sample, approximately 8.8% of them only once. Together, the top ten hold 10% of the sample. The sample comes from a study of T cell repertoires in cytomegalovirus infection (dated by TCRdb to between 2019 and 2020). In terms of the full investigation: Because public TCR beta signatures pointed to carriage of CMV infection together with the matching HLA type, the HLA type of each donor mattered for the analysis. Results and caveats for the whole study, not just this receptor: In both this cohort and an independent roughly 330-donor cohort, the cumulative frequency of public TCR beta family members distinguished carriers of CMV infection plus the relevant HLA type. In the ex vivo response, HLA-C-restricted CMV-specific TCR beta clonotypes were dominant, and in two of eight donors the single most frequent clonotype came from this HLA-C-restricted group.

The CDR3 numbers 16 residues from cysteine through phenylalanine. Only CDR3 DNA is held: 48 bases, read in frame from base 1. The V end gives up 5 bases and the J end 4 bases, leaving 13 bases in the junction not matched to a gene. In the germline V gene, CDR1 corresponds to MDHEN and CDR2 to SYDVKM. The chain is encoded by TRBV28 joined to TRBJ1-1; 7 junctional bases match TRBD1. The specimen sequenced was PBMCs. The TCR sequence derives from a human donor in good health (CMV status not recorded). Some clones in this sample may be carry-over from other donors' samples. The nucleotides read TGTGCCAGCAGTGTCGACAGGGCCCCCCTGAGCACTGAAGCTTTCTTT. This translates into CASSVDRAPLSTEAFF.